This T cell receptor (beta chain) was sequenced in a study of T cell responses to AZD1222 COVID-19 vaccine. This clone was observed once. The CDR3 is 13 amino acids. Between the trimmed V and J ends, which lost 1 base and 5 bases, there was a span of 8 bases. In germline, CDR1 is SGHVS, CDR2 FQNEAQ. Profiled with immunoSEQ multiplex PCR; TCRdb holds only in-frame clones, not every one. This repertoire shows roughly 150,000 clones, just under 95% found once; its top ten account for about 1.4%. This chain joins TRBV7-8 and TRBJ1-1, with D perhaps TRBD1 (5 bases). This material consisted of peripheral blood, taken on day 0 of AZD1222 vaccination. The clonotype was recovered from an adult in good health. The CDR3 nucleotides are TGTGCCAGCAGCTTAGAGGAGGGGACTGAAGCTTTCTTT. The encoded protein is CASSLEEGTEAFF.